This TCR beta chain came from a study of PD-1 blockade in classical Hodgkin lymphoma. Study conclusions and caveats: Before treatment, complete responders showed about the same diversity as newly diagnosed patients. TCR diversity rose significantly by C4D1 in CD4+ but not CD8+ cells.

Each patient's relapse followed autologous stem cell transplantation, and brentuximab vedotin exposure varied. Sequencing used immunoSEQ multiplex PCR; TCRdb keeps in-frame clones, though not all of them. The sample lists some 41,000 clones, under 75% occurring once. Germline trimming cut 6 bases from V and 0 bases from J; bases unmatched to any gene: 17. Germline CDR1 MDHEN, CDR2 SYDVKM. The CDR3 runs to 18 residues. Comment on this clone: Antigen unknown.

The TCR was taken from a human donor with classical Hodgkin lymphoma. Sequenced here: peripheral blood mononuclear cells (PBMCs), sampled before the second cycle of nivolumab. The chain has TRBV28 and TRBJ2-7, with 7 nucleotides matching TRBD1. CDR3 nucleotides: TGTGCCAGCAGGAGTCTGGGGACAGCCATATTCAGCTCCTACGAGCAGTACTTC. It codes for CASRSLGTAIFSSYEQYF.